The clone carrying this TCR delta chain was counted only a few times. A single base separates this from a much larger clone, so it may be a read error. The same CDR3 can be traced to other DNA sequences in this sample. The source of the sample is a study of gamma-delta chains in newborns, infants, children. Across the whole study: Polyclonal expansion of innate γδ T cells after birth follows microbial exposure.

Per germline, CDR1 TSWWSYY and CDR2 QGS. The CDR3 sequence is 15 residues long. TCRdb re-called the reads through CATT. This sample has over 2,000 delta-chain clones, with 6.7% found just once. Sequenced material: blood. The receptor was isolated from a child who was a newborn, infant or young child, either healthy, febrile or measles-vaccinated (not recorded which). The rearrangement joins TRDV1 to TRDJ1, with TRDD3 matching 11 bases. CDR3 sequence reads: CALAGGYMYTDKLIF. The CDR3 nucleotides read TGTGCTCTTGCTGGGGGATACATGTACACCGATAAGCTCATCTTT.